The 24 T cell receptor beta chains in this list originate from one sample, sequenced in a study of metastatic and nonmetastatic thyroid tumors. Patients had received no treatment of any kind before thyroid surgery. Through MiXCR, TCRdb re-clonotyped the PCR reads. The table has approximately 42,000 clones, 20% to 30% seen once. The specimen was tumor tissue. The receptors here all came from a female donor with papillary thyroid cancer or a benign thyroid nodule (not recorded which). Some clones in this sample may be carry-over from other donors' samples.

This clone appeared a few times. This chain connects TRBV12-3 or TRBV12-4 to TRBJ1-2, with 7 bases matching TRBD1. The CDR3 loop spans 16 amino acids. Trimming at V came to 5 bases and at J to 6 bases, leaving 15 bases not matched to a gene. CDR3 DNA sequence: TGTGCCAGCAGTCTCTACACGCCGGGACAGCGGAATGGCTACACCTTC. Translation: CASSLYTPGQRNGYTF.

The chain employs TRBV20-1 and TRBJ1-1, with unresolved D. The V end was cut by 1 base, the J end by 3 bases, with 12 bases between. Per the germline V gene, CDR1 is DFQATT and CDR2 is SNEGSKA (reference sequence). CDR3 length: 14 residues. The CDR3 protein is CSARVGNRDTEAFF. The CDR3 coding sequence is TGCAGTGCTAGAGTGGGCAATCGGGACACTGAAGCTTTCTTT.

J is TRBJ1-6 and V is TRBV20-1, with TRBD1 matching over 9 bases. V lost 1 base to trimming and J lost 6 bases; unmatched junction nucleotides: 13. CDR3 length: 18 amino acids. Per the germline V gene, CDR1 is DFQATT and CDR2 is SNEGSKA (reference sequence). CDR3 in amino acids: CSARAGVTGTGSNSPLHF. The CDR3 DNA reads as TGCAGTGCTAGAGCGGGGGTAACCGGGACAGGGAGTAATTCACCCCTCCACTTT.

This clone appeared many times. The chain uses TRBV19 and TRBJ1-1; D ambiguous. This CDR3 region has 13 residues. Trimming cost V 5 bases and J 5 bases, with 12 bases left between them. Germline V CDR1 and CDR2: LNHDA, SQIVND (reference sequence). In DNA, the CDR3 is TGTGCCAGTAGTCCTTCCCCAAAGACTGAAGCTTTCTTT. It codes for CASSPSPKTEAFF.

In its sample, this clone is medium-sized. The chain combines TRBV4-1 with TRBJ1-3; D is unclear. There are 15 residues in the CDR3. V was shortened by 1 base and J by 2 bases, with 9 bases between the two germline ends. Germline V gene lookup returns CDR1 MGHRA and CDR2 YSYEKL. DNA for the CDR3: TGCGCCAGCAGCCAAGTTCCCCGGGCTGGAAACACCATATATTTT. Translating gives CASSQVPRAGNTIYF.

This clone was found a few times. The V call is TRBV27, the J call TRBJ2-1, with D possibly TRBD2 on 5 matching bases. CDR3 size: 14 residues. Trimming shortened V by 6 bases and J by 6 bases, and 15 bases separated the two germline ends. Germline V gives CDR1 MNHEY, CDR2 SMNVEV (reference sequence). CDR3 in amino acids: CASRKGPEGNEQFF. DNA of the CDR3: TGTGCCAGCAGGAAGGGTCCCGAGGGCAATGAGCAGTTCTTC.

This clone has a count of ten or more. A single base separates this from a much larger clone, so it may be a read error. The chain combines TRBV6-1 with TRBJ2-2; weak D call: TRBD2 (6 bases). Trimming removed 5 bases at V and 7 bases at J, with 20 bases between. The CDR3 runs to 16 residues. Germline-derived CDR1 and CDR2 are MNHNS and SASEGT. The CDR3 coding sequence is TGTGCCAGCAGTACCCGGCCTGGGGAGGTCAGCGGGGAGCTGTTTTTT. Translated: CASSTRPGEVSGELFF.

CDR3 in DNA: TGTGCCAGTAGGGAAGGATTACAGGTTGGGGCCAACGTCCTGACTTTC. It yields the protein CASREGLQVGANVLTF. The rearrangement uses TRBV19 and TRBJ2-6, with a tentative D call TRBD1 (5 bases). Trimming took 6 bases from V and 3 from J, leaving 15 bases between them. CDR1 LNHDA and CDR2 SQIVND come from the germline V gene (reference sequence). This CDR3 is 16 amino acids long.

The count of this clone is one. The chain employs TRBV18 and TRBJ2-7, with D unclear. The ends were cut back, 2 bases at V and 3 bases at J, with 11 bases in the middle. This CDR3 has 14 amino acids. CDR1 and CDR2 from the germline V gene are KGHSH and LQKENI. CDR3 in amino acids: CASSPGQDGYEQYF. CDR3 nucleotide sequence: TGTGCCAGCTCACCAGGGCAGGACGGCTACGAGCAGTACTTC.

This clone was observed a few times. The genes are TRBV6-1 and TRBJ1-4; 9 bases map to TRBD1. The V and J ends lost 0 bases and 8 bases, in that order; junction bases with no gene match: 4. Germline values: CDR1 MNHNS, CDR2 SASEGT. This CDR3 is built from 15 residues. CDR3 amino acids: CASSEATGGGEKLFF. The CDR3 DNA reads TGTGCCAGCAGTGAAGCGACAGGGGGAGGGGAAAAACTGTTTTTT.

This clone was seen a few times. Because it lacks the conserved phenylalanine or tryptophan at the end, this CDR3 is likely a read error. The CDR3 DNA follows: TGTGCCAGCAGCTCGGGACTAGCGGGGGGGAGGCAGTACCTC. Translating gives CASSSGLAGGRQYL. The genes are TRBV13 and TRBJ2-7; 16 bases agree with TRBD2. V lost 4 bases, J lost 9 bases, and 3 bases stayed unmatched. From germline, CDR1 is PRHDT and CDR2 FYEKMQ (reference sequence). CDR3 length equals 14 residues.

The rearrangement uses TRBV20-1 and TRBJ1-2, with unresolved D. There are 12 residues in the CDR3. V dropped 6 bases and J dropped 0 bases, with 8 bases sitting between them. The germline V gene has CDR1 DFQATT and CDR2 SNEGSKA (reference sequence). CDR3 nucleotide sequence: TGCAGTGCATCGGTAGCTAACTATGGCTACACCTTC. This encodes CSASVANYGYTF.

This sequence joins TRBV2 and TRBJ2-1; D is unclear. The CDR3 sequence is 13 residues long. The V and J ends lost 3 bases and 7 bases respectively, with 10 bases between them. CDR1 and CDR2 from the germline V gene are SNHLY and FYNNEI. The CDR3: CASSDSVVNEQFF. CDR3 nucleotides: TGTGCCAGCAGTGATTCAGTGGTTAATGAGCAGTTCTTC.

At least ten counts were recorded for this clone. CDR3: CASRDTSTDTQYF. CDR3 nucleotides: TGCGCCAGCCGAGACACTAGCACAGATACGCAGTATTTT. The chain links TRBV5-1 to TRBJ2-3; D is unclear. CDR1 and CDR2 from the germline V gene are SGHRS and YFSETQ. V gave up 7 bases and J gave up 0 bases, with 9 bases separating them. This CDR3 has 13 amino acids.

In its sample, this clone was seen once. This chain connects TRBV5-6 to TRBJ2-3; D is possibly TRBD1 (5 bases). V shed 0 bases and J shed 0 bases, with 8 bases lying between them. The CDR3 length is 15 residues. The germline V gene encodes CDR1 SGHDT and CDR2 YYEEEE. In DNA, the CDR3 is TGTGCCAGCAGCTTGGGGGGCCCGAGCACAGATACGCAGTATTTT. Translated: CASSLGGPSTDTQYF.

This clone was detected many times. A read error may explain this, as a much larger clone is one base away. Other DNA sequences in this sample translate to the same CDR3. The chain is built from TRBV5-1 and TRBJ2-7; D is perhaps TRBD2 (6 bases). Germline CDR1 SGHRS, CDR2 YFSETQ. The CDR3 loop spans 15 amino acids. Trimming left V 0 bases short and J 2 bases short, with 12 bases between. The CDR3 spells CASSLALAGTYEQYF. CDR3 sequence (DNA): TGCGCCAGCAGCTTGGCCCTGGCGGGGACCTACGAGCAGTACTTC.

There are many counts of this clone. V usage is TRBV6-1 and J usage is TRBJ2-5; perhaps TRBD2 as D (5 bases). The CDR3 consists of 14 residues. The V gene's germline CDR1 is MNHNS and CDR2 SASEGT. The V end was cut by 5 bases, the J end by 5 bases, with 15 bases between. The CDR3 nucleotides are TGTGCCAGCAGTACGCAGGCCCGCGGGGAGACCCAGTACTTC. It codes for CASSTQARGETQYF.

Worth noting for this clone: Sequence at one end of the junction differs from germline and may be a read error. The rearrangement joins TRBV11-2 to TRBJ1-1, with D uncertain. This CDR3 has 18 residues. Looked up from germline, CDR1 is SGHAT and CDR2 is FQNNGV. CDR3 loop: CASGLGGVQSRMNRKAFF. DNA of the CDR3: TGTGCCAGCGGCTTAGGAGGAGTACAAAGCAGAATGAATCGTAAAGCTTTCTTT.

This clone was seen more than once but under ten times. The chain links TRBV6-5 to TRBJ2-3; D gene ambiguous. V dropped 0 bases and J dropped 2 bases, with 9 bases sitting between them. CDR1 is MNHEY, CDR2 SVGAGI, per germline. This CDR3 has 15 amino acids. The CDR3 nucleotides are TGTGCCAGCAGTTACTCGGCCCCCCACACAGATACGCAGTATTTT. As protein: CASSYSAPHTDTQYF.

This clone occurred a few times. This chain uses TRBV19 with TRBJ2-7, with D tentatively TRBD1 (5 bases). The CDR3 runs 11 residues. Germline V gene lookup returns CDR1 LNHDA and CDR2 SQIVND (reference sequence). Trimming stripped 5 bases from V and 6 bases from J, with 8 bases between. In DNA, the CDR3 is TGTGCCAGTAGTGGGGCCGCCGAGCAGTACTTC. This codes for CASSGAAEQYF.

This clone was counted many times. The chain uses TRBV3-1 and TRBJ2-3, with 13 bases lining up with TRBD2. The germline V gene has CDR1 LGHDT and CDR2 YNNKEL (reference sequence). V lost 4 bases and J lost 6; bases outside the gene matches: 4. This CDR3 has 15 amino acids. The CDR3 reads CASSPRTSGGDTQYF. DNA for the CDR3: TGTGCCAGCAGCCCTCGGACTAGCGGGGGTGATACGCAGTATTTT.

This clone occurred many times. The chain recombines TRBV30 with TRBJ1-1, with D uncertain. Deletions cut 0 bases from V and 5 bases from J, with 10 bases between. The CDR3 extends over 13 amino acids. Germline CDR1 GTSNPN, CDR2 SVGIG (reference sequence). The CDR3 here is CAWSVLRRTEAFF. The CDR3 DNA sequence: TGTGCCTGGAGTGTTCTTAGGCGGACTGAAGCTTTCTTT.

This clone was counted ten times or more. The chain has TRBV5-1 and TRBJ1-1; no clear D. CDR1 and CDR2 from the germline V gene are SGHRS and YFSETQ. The CDR3 sequence is 15 residues long. The V end was cut by 0 bases, the J end by 2 bases, with 11 bases between. The CDR3 sequence: CASSLDSWTNTEAFF. The CDR3 nucleotides read TGCGCCAGCAGCTTGGACTCTTGGACTAACACTGAAGCTTTCTTT.

The V call is TRBV20-1, the J call TRBJ1-2; no firm D call. Trimming pared 0 bases from V and 8 bases from J, leaving 13 bases between. The length of the CDR3 is 13 residues. Germline values: CDR1 DFQATT, CDR2 SNEGSKA (reference sequence). CDR3 sequence (DNA): TGCAGTGCTAGAGATCGGGAGACCCTAGGCTACACCTTC. This gives the protein CSARDRETLGYTF.